The 11 T cell receptor beta chains reported below all come from one sample, sequenced in a study of cytomegalovirus exposure and HLA in healthy donors. PCR employed 60 Vbeta and 13 Jbeta primers. The table came from immunoSEQ multiplex PCR; TCRdb's copy has only in-frame clones and leaves some out. The sample gives some 170,000 clones, more than 80% of which show up once; about 12% is in the top ten. The sample taken for sequencing was PBMCs. Receptors were obtained from a woman aged 45-59 years in good health and CMV-seronegative.

The chain's CDR3 is CASSRLAGGRSEQFF. CDR3 DNA: TGTGCCAGCAGCCGTCTAGCGGGGGGAAGAAGTGAGCAGTTCTTC. The J gene is TRBJ2-1, the V gene TRBV13; 11 bases fit TRBD2. The CDR3 length is 15 residues. V trimming: 5 bases; J trimming: 9 bases; junction bases outside the gene matches: 9. Per the germline V gene, CDR1 is PRHDT and CDR2 is FYEKMQ (reference sequence).

The chain carries TRBV7-9 and TRBJ2-1; 7 positions match TRBD2. Looked up from germline, CDR1 is SEHNR and CDR2 is FQNEAQ (reference sequence). V was clipped by 6 bases and J by 10 bases; unmatched bases: 15. The CDR3 has 15 amino acids. In DNA, the CDR3 is TGTGCCAGCAGTCCAACGGGGGGAGCCTCGCTCGAGCAGTTCTTC. It yields the protein CASSPTGGASLEQFF.

The chain is built from TRBV18 and TRBJ2-5; TRBD1 is a possible D gene (5 bases). The CDR3 loop spans 12 amino acids. The ends were cut back, 9 bases at V and 5 bases at J, with 13 bases in the middle. The V gene's germline CDR1 is KGHSH and CDR2 LQKENI. CDR3 in DNA: TGTGCCAGTACTCAGGGAAAGGAGACCCAGTACTTC. Translating it yields CASTQGKETQYF.

This chain links TRBV5-6 with TRBJ1-2, with TRBD1 as a possible D gene (5 bases). This CDR3 has 14 residues. Germline V gene data show CDR1 as SGHDT and CDR2 as YYEEEE. V lost 5 bases and J 1 base, leaving 12 bases between the germline ends. The CDR3 reads CASSGAMGNYGYTF. The DNA of the CDR3 is TGTGCCAGCAGTGGGGCCATGGGTAACTATGGCTACACCTTC.

This rearrangement joins TRBV6-6 to TRBJ1-4; tentative D call: TRBD1 (6 bases). Trimming stripped 5 bases from V and 4 bases from J, with 17 bases between. CDR3 length equals 16 residues. From germline, CDR1 is MNHNY and CDR2 SVGAGI (reference sequence). In DNA form, the CDR3 reads TGTGCCAGCAGTCGGCCCTCGCAGGACAGTAATGAAAAACTGTTTTTT. It yields the protein CASSRPSQDSNEKLFF.

Concerning this clone: The identical CDR3 is also encoded by other nucleotide sequences in the sample. The rearrangement uses TRBV6-6 and TRBJ1-2; 9 nucleotides align to TRBD1. The CDR3 extends over 14 amino acids. Germline CDR1 is MNHNY and CDR2 is SVGAGI (reference sequence). The V segment lost 6 bases and the J segment 5 bases; nucleotides outside the gene matches: 7. The CDR3 DNA follows: TGTGCCAGCAGCCCGGGACAGGGCGGATATGGCTACACCTTC. This encodes CASSPGQGGYGYTF.

This chain links TRBV6-5 with TRBJ1-5, with D perhaps TRBD1 (6 bases). Germline assignment: CDR1 MNHEY and CDR2 SVGAGI. This CDR3 region has 15 residues. Trimming shortened V by 2 bases and J by 6 bases, and 14 bases separated the two germline ends. The CDR3 here is CASSYAGTRGQPQHF. Here the CDR3 DNA reads TGTGCCAGCAGTTACGCAGGGACAAGAGGTCAGCCCCAGCATTTT.

As to this clone: At the DNA level, this CDR3 is encoded by other sequences in the same sample as well. This chain connects TRBV13 to TRBJ2-7, with a tentative D call TRBD2 (5 bases). CDR1 is PRHDT, CDR2 FYEKMQ, per germline (reference sequence). The V end lost 0 bases, the J end lost 5 bases, and 5 bases lay between the germline ends. CDR3 length: 12 amino acids. The CDR3: CASSLGRDEQYF. The CDR3 DNA reads TGTGCCAGCAGCTTAGGGAGGGACGAGCAGTACTTC.

The chain links TRBV27 to TRBJ2-3, with a weak D call TRBD2 (6 bases). V lost 5 bases and J lost 5, with 20 bases in between. The CDR3 consists of 16 residues. Per germline, CDR1 MNHEY and CDR2 SMNVEV (reference sequence). CDR3 coding DNA: TGTGCCAGCAGTGGGGCGAGCGGGCCCAGGAGAGATACGCAGTATTTT. This codes for CASSGASGPRRDTQYF.

This clone was picked up a small number of times. This chain connects TRBV2 to TRBJ2-5; 13 bases map to TRBD2. The CDR3 spans 15 residues. Germline lookup yields CDR1 SNHLY and CDR2 FYNNEI. Unmatched junction bases numbered 5, after V lost 1 base and J lost 9 bases. The CDR3 DNA sequence: TGTGCCAGCAGTGAAGGGACTAGCGGGAGATTGCCCCAGTACTTC. It encodes CASSEGTSGRLPQYF.

The chain carries TRBV18 and TRBJ2-7; D perhaps matches TRBD1 (6 bases). Trimming took 0 bases from V and 1 from J, leaving 10 bases between them. The CDR3 spans 15 residues. Germline CDR1 and CDR2: KGHSH and LQKENI. DNA for the CDR3: TGTGCCAGCTCACCACCGACAGGAGCGTCCTACGAGCAGTACTTC. Amino acid sequence: CASSPPTGASYEQYF.